This record covers a single TCR beta chain. The primer mix had 60 Vbeta and 13 Jbeta primers. Some clones are missing from TCRdb's copy, which holds only in-frame ones; the method was immunoSEQ multiplex PCR. Of about 160,000 clones in the sample, roughly 85% are singletons; the top ten hold under 2.5%. Germline CDR1 MNHNS, CDR2 SASEGT. V was cut by 4 bases and J by 5 bases, with 10 bases left in between. The CDR3 is made up of 13 amino acids. This sample stems from a study of cytomegalovirus exposure and HLA in healthy donors. The TCR was taken from a man aged 35-49 years in good health and CMV-seronegative. The chain uses TRBV6-1 and TRBJ2-3; D unclear. The sequenced sample consisted of PBMCs. The chain's CDR3 is CASSGPVRDTQYF. The CDR3 region has the DNA TGTGCCAGCAGTGGCCCGGTGCGAGATACGCAGTATTTT.